This is a list of T cell receptor beta chains from one sample in a study of regulatory T cells in long-lasting Graves disease. TCRdb passed the multiplex PCR reads through MiXCR, listing each CDR3 protein once. The sample lists more than 400,000 distinct CDR3 sequences, 16% occurring once. The data were also submitted as part of a second study, on T cells in Graves' hyperthyroidism and ophthalmopathy.

The specimen comprised peripheral blood mononuclear cells (PBMCs), sampled at new diagnosis, from a patient treated with antithyroid drugs. These TCRs come from a middle-aged man with Graves disease. CDR3s include the opening cysteine and the closing phenylalanine or tryptophan. The order of the fields is V gene, J gene, CDR3 protein.

V gene: TRBV2; J gene: TRBJ2-7; CDR3 protein: CASSELAGGPAYEQYF
V gene: TRBV5-6; J gene: TRBJ2-2; CDR3 protein: CASRRDRVVGELFF
V gene: TRBV12-5; J gene: TRBJ2-2; CDR3 protein: CASGLFSTLEDTGELFF
V gene: TRBV7-2; J gene: TRBJ1-4; CDR3 protein: CASSLAIGTGAFRSNEKLFF
V gene: TRBV5-1; J gene: TRBJ2-1; CDR3 protein: CASSLSWDEQFF
V gene: TRBV11-2; J gene: TRBJ2-7; CDR3 protein: CASSPGGAREQYF
V gene: TRBV27; J gene: TRBJ2-3; CDR3 protein: CASIIRLAGGTDTQYF
V gene: TRBV30; J gene: TRBJ2-7; CDR3 protein: CAWSVRGPTYEQYF
V gene: TRBV28; J gene: TRBJ2-7; CDR3 protein: CASSPGGFYEQYF
V gene: TRBV18; J gene: TRBJ2-1; CDR3 protein: CASSRLGYEQFF
V gene: TRBV9; J gene: TRBJ2-1; CDR3 protein: CASSVGPRGYNEQFF
V gene: TRBV5-4; J gene: TRBJ2-2; CDR3 protein: CASSPGLAVTNTGELFF
V gene: TRBV5-1; J gene: TRBJ1-1; CDR3 protein: CASSLGTEWGTEAFF
V gene: TRBV12-3/TRBV12-4; J gene: TRBJ2-3; CDR3 protein: CASSLGLAGFTDTQYF
V gene: TRBV28; J gene: TRBJ1-2; CDR3 protein: CATGGTGATYTF
V gene: TRBV11-3; J gene: TRBJ2-1; CDR3 protein: CASSSTSVGNNEQFF
V gene: TRBV28; J gene: TRBJ1-1; CDR3 protein: CASRLRESAEAFF
V gene: TRBV29-1; J gene: TRBJ1-4; CDR3 protein: CSVGTFEEKLFF
V gene: TRBV28; J gene: TRBJ2-7; CDR3 protein: CASRIQGGSYEQYF
V gene: TRBV9; J gene: TRBJ2-1; CDR3 protein: CASSVSGRFNEQFF
V gene: TRBV5-1; J gene: TRBJ2-7; CDR3 protein: CASSLAAGGEYEQYF
V gene: TRBV7-9; J gene: TRBJ2-7; CDR3 protein: CASSLEGHYEQYF
V gene: TRBV29-1; J gene: TRBJ1-6; CDR3 protein: CSVQDRVGWPLHF
V gene: TRBV6-1; J gene: TRBJ2-3; CDR3 protein: CASTKLAGGTDTQYF
V gene: TRBV7-3; J gene: TRBJ2-1; CDR3 protein: CASSKMGGVGPYNEQFF
V gene: TRBV19; J gene: TRBJ2-2; CDR3 protein: CASSPDSSGELFF